The T cell receptor beta chain under discussion was sequenced for a study of T cell changes during pregnancy in multiple sclerosis (dated by TCRdb to the late 2010s). A note on the overall study: The study looked at changes in the T cell repertoire across pregnancy in women with multiple sclerosis.

In the case of this clone: Its antigen specificity is not known. Per-nucleotide qualities are absent, and no much larger clonotype sits a single base away.

Spanning cysteine to phenylalanine, the CDR3 consists of 16 amino acids. Just the 48-base CDR3 DNA is kept, in frame starting at base 1. V is shortened by 5 bases, J by 0 bases, and the region joining them spans 14 bases. CDR1 and CDR2 are drawn from the germline V gene: SGHTA, FQGNSA. Library construction relied on the immunoSEQ multiplex PCR assay. As stored in TCRdb, this immuneACCESS dataset retains in-frame rearrangements with V and J assigned. A fraction of the clones does not appear; measured against another copy, unresolved V genes explain less than half of the discrepancy, and the remainder lacks a known reason. The sample includes around 72,000 clones, with approximately 94% observed a single time. The leading ten clones occupy over 2% of the sample.

This clonotype was obtained from a female donor in good health, enrolled as a control in a pregnancy study. The chain is encoded by TRBV7-2 joined to TRBJ1-5, with no reliable assignment of the D segment. Here the sequenced sample was peripheral blood, taken in the second trimester of pregnancy. At the DNA level, the sequence is TGTGCCAGCAGCGGAGAGGTTTTGATTAGCAATCAGCCCCAGCATTTT. This yields the protein CASSGEVLISNQPQHF.